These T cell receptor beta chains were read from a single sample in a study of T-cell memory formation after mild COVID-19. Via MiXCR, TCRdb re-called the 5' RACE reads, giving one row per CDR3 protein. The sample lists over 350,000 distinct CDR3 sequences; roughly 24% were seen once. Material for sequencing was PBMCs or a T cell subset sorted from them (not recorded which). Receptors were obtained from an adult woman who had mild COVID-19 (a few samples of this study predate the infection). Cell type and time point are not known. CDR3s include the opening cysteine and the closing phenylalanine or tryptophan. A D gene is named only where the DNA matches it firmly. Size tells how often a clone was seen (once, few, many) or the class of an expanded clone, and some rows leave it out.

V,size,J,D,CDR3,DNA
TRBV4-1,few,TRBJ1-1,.,CASSHAGLNTEAFF,TGCGCCAGCAGCCACGCCGGTCTGAACACTGAAGCTTTCTTT
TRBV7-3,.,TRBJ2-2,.,CASSSQGFAELFF,TGTGCCAGCAGCTCTCAAGGCTTTGCGGAGCTGTTTTTT
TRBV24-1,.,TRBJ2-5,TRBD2,CATSDSGLGAETQYF,TGTGCCACCAGTGATTCGGGACTAGGCGCAGAGACCCAGTACTTC
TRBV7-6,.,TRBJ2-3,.,CASSLSFRRGRLTDTQYF,TGTGCCAGCAGCTTAAGTTTTCGGAGGGGGCGACTCACAGATACGCAGTATTTT
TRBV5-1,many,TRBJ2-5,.,CASSLVAAVQETQYF,TGCGCCAGCAGCTTGGTAGCAGCCGTCCAAGAGACCCAGTACTTC
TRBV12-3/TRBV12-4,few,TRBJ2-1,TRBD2,CASRPPGLARNEQFF,TGTGCCAGCAGACCCCCGGGACTAGCACGAAATGAGCAGTTCTTC
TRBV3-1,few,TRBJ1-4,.,CASSQGRGYSGYNEKLFF,TGTGCCAGCAGCCAAGGAAGGGGCTACTCGGGTTATAATGAAAAACTGTTTTTT
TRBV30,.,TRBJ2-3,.,CAWSGHGTGSSTQYF,TGTGCCTGGAGTGGACACGGCACTGGGTCCTCTACGCAGTATTTT
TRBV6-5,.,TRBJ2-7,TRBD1,CASTYTGGNYEQYF,TGTGCCAGCACTTATACAGGGGGAAACTACGAGCAGTACTTC
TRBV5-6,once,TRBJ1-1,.,CASSGSYNTEAFF,TGTGCCAGCAGCGGGAGCTACAACACTGAAGCTTTCTTT
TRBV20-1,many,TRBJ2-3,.,CSASTDTQYF,TGCAGTGCTAGCACAGATACGCAGTATTTT
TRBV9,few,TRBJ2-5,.,CASSVAWASRKETQYF,TGTGCCAGCAGCGTAGCTTGGGCTAGCAGGAAAGAGACCCAGTACTTC
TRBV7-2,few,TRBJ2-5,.,CASSPPFETQYF,TGTGCCAGCAGCCCACCCTTCGAGACCCAGTACTTC
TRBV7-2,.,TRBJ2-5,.,CASTLTGYQETQYF,TGTGCCAGCACCCTAACAGGCTACCAAGAGACCCAGTACTTC
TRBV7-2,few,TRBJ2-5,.,CASSPRRRGQETQYF,TGTGCCAGCAGCCCCCGACGGAGAGGCCAAGAGACCCAGTACTTC